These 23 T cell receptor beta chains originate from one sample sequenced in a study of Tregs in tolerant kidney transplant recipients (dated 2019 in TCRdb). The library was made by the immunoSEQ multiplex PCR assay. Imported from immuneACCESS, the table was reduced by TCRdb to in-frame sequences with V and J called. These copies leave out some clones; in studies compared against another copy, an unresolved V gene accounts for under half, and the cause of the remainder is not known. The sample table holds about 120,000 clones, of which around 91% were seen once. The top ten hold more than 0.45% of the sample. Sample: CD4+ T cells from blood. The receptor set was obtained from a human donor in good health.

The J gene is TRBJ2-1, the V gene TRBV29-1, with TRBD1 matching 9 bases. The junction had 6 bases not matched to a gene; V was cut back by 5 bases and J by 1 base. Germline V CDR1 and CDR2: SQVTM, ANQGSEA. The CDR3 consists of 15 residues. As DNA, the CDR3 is TGCAGCGTTAACCTACAGGGGGCATCCTACAATGAGCAGTTCTTC. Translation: CSVNLQGASYNEQFF.

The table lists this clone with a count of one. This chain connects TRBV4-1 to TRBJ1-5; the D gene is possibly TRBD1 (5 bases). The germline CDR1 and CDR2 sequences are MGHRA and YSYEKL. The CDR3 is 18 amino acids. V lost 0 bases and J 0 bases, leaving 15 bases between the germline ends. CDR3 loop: CASSQELIRGGSNQPQHF. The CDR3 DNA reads TGCGCCAGCAGCCAAGAACTGATACGGGGGGGTAGCAATCAGCCCCAGCATTTT.

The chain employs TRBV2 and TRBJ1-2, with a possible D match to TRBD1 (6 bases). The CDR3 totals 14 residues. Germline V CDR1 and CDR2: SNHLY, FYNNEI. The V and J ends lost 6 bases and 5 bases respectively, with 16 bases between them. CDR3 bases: TGTGCCAGCAGGGAACAGGGCTTTGGGTATGGCTACACCTTC. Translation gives CASREQGFGYGYTF.

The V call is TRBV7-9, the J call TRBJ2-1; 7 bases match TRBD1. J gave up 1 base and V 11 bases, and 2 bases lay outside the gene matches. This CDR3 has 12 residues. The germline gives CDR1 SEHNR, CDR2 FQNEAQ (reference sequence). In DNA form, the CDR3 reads TGTGCCTCGGACAGGTCCTACAATGAGCAGTTCTTC. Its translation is CASDRSYNEQFF.

The CDR3 coding sequence is TGCAGCGTGCCGGGACAGGGGGCGCTAGGCACCGGGGAGCTGTTTTTT. Encoded protein: CSVPGQGALGTGELFF. This sequence joins TRBV29-1 and TRBJ2-2; 12 bases match TRBD1. This CDR3 spans 16 amino acids. V shed 6 bases and J 4 bases; nucleotides not matched to a gene: 9. Germline V gives CDR1 SQVTM, CDR2 ANQGSEA.

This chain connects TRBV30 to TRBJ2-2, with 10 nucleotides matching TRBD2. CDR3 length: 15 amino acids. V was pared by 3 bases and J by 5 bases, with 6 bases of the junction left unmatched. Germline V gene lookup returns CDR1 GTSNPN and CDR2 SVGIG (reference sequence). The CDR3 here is CAWRIAGGRTGELFF. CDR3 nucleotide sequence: TGTGCCTGGAGGATAGCGGGGGGCCGAACCGGGGAGCTGTTTTTT.

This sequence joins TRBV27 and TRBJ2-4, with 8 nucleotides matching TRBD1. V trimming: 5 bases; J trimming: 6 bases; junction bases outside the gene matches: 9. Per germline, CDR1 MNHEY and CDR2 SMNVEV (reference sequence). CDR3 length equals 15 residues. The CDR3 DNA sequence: TGTGCCAGCAGTCCACTGGGGGACAGGAGAAACATTCAGTACTTC. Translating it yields CASSPLGDRRNIQYF.

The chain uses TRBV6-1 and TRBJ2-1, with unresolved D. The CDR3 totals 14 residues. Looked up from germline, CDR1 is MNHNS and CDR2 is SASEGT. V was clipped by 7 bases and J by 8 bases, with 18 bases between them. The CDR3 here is CASTLRALGDEQFF. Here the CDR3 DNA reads TGTGCCAGCACCCTACGGGCCCTCGGCGATGAGCAGTTCTTC.

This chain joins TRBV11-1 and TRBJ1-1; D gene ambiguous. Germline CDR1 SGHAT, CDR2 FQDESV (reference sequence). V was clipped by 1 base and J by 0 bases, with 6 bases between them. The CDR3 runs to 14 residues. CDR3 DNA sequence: TGTGCCAGCAGCTTAGAATCCATGAACACTGAAGCTTTCTTT. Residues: CASSLESMNTEAFF. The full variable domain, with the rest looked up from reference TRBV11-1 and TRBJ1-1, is EAEVAQSPRYKITEKSQAVAFWCDPISGHATLYWYRQILGQGPELLVQFQDESVVDDSQLPKDRFSAERLKGVDSTLKIQPAELGDSAMYLCASSLESMNTEAFFGQGTRLTVV.

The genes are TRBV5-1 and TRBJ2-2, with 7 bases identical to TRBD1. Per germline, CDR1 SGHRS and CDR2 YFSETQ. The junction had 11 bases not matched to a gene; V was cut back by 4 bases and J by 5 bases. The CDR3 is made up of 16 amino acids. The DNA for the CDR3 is TGCGCCAGCAGCATGAACAGGGGACGGGGAACCGGGGAGCTGTTTTTT. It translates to CASSMNRGRGTGELFF.

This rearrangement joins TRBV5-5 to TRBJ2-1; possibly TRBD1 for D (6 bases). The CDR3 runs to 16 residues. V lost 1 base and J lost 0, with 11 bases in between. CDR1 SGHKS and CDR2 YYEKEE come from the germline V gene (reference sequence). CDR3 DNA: TGTGCCAGCAGCTTGCTGACAGGTGTCTCCTACAATGAGCAGTTCTTC. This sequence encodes CASSLLTGVSYNEQFF.

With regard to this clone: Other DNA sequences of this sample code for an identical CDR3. The CDR3 DNA is TGTGCCAGCAGTTACTCGGGCGAGCAGTACTTC. This sequence encodes CASSYSGEQYF. This chain links TRBV6-5 with TRBJ2-7; no reliable D call. V was pared by 0 bases and J by 6 bases, with 3 bases between. CDR1 and CDR2 (germline): MNHEY, SVGAGI. This CDR3 comprises 11 residues.

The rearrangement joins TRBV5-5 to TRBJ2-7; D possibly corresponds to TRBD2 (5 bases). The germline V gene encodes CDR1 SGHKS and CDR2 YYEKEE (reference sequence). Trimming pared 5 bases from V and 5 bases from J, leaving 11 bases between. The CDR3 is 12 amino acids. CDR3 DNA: TGTGCCAGCAGAGCCCGGGAAGACGAGCAGTACTTC. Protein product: CASRAREDEQYF. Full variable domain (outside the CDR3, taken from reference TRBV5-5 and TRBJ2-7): DAGVTQSPTHLIKTRGQQVTLRCSPISGHKSVSWYQQVLGQGPQFIFQYYEKEERGRGNFPDRFSARQFPNYSSELNVNALLLGDSALYLCASRAREDEQYFGPGTRLTVT.

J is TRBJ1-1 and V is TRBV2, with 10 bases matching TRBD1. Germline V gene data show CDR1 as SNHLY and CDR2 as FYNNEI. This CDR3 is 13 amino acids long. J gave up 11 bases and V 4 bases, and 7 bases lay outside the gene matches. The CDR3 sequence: CASSVGTGVGAFF. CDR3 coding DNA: TGTGCCAGCAGTGTAGGGACAGGGGTTGGGGCTTTCTTT.

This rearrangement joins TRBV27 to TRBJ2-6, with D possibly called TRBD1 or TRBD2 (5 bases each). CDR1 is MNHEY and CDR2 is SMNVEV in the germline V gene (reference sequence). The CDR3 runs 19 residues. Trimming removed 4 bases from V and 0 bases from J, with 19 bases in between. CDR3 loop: CASSYFGAKKVSGANVLTF. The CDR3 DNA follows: TGTGCCAGCAGTTATTTCGGGGCCAAAAAGGTCTCTGGGGCCAACGTCCTGACTTTC.

The CDR3 bases are TGCGCCAGCAGCCAAGATCTGGTAGCGGGGGATACGCAGTATTTT. It is translated as CASSQDLVAGDTQYF. This chain uses TRBV4-1 with TRBJ2-3; 8 bases line up with TRBD2. V shed 0 bases and J 6 bases; nucleotides not matched to a gene: 5. The CDR3 length is 15 residues. Per the germline V gene, CDR1 is MGHRA and CDR2 is YSYEKL.

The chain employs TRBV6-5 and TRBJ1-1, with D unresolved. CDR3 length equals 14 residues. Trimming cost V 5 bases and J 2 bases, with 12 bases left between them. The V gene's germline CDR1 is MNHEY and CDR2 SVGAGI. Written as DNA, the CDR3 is TGTGCCAGCAGTGGCTACCGGGCAAACACTGAAGCTTTCTTT. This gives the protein CASSGYRANTEAFF.

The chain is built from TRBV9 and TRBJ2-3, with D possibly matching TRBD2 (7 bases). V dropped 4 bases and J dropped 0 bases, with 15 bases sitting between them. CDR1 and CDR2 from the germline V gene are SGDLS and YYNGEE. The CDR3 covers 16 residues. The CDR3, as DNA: TGTGCCAGCAGCCTTAGGGGGGGGTCTAGCACAGATACGCAGTATTTT. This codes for CASSLRGGSSTDTQYF.

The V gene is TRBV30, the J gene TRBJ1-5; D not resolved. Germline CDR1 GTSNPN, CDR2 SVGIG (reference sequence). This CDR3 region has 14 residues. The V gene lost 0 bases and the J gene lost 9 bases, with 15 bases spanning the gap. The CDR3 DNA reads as TGTGCCTGGAGTGTAGGTCAGTCGGCGGGGCCCCAGCATTTT. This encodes CAWSVGQSAGPQHF.

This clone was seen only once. The CDR3 loop reads CASSLAGQGNTGELFF. The CDR3 DNA sequence: TGCGCCAGCAGCTTGGCCGGACAGGGGAACACCGGGGAGCTGTTTTTT. The chain has TRBV5-1 and TRBJ2-2; 8 nucleotides agree with TRBD1. The V gene end was trimmed by 0 bases and the J gene end by 1 base; junction bases not matched to a gene: 2. In germline, CDR1 is SGHRS, CDR2 YFSETQ. CDR3 length equals 16 residues.

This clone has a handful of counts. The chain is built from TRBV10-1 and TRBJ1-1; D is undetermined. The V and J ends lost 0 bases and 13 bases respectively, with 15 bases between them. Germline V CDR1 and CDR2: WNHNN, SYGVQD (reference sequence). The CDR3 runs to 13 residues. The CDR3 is CASSESTHGVVFF. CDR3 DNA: TGCGCCAGCAGTGAGTCAACCCACGGTGTAGTTTTCTTT.

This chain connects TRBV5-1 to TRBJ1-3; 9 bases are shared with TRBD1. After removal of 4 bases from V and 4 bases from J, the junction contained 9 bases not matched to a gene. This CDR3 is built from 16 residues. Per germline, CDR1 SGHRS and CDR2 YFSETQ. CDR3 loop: CASSRRGDRDGNTIYF. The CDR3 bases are TGCGCCAGCAGCCGGCGGGGGGACAGGGACGGAAACACCATATATTTT.

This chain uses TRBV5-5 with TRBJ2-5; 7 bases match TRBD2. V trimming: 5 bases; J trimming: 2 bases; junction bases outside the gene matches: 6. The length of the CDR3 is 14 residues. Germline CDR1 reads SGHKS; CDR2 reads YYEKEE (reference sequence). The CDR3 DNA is TGTGCCAGCAGTCTAGCGGCGGGACAAGAGACCCAGTACTTC. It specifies CASSLAAGQETQYF.